What follows describes a single TCR beta chain. Its antigen is currently not known. Base qualities are missing; no much larger clone stands one base away. The data belong to a study of T cell responses to AZD1222 COVID-19 vaccine (dated by TCRdb to the early 2020s). At the level of the whole study: AZD1222 recipients whose second dose came at about 4 weeks and those whose second dose came at about 12 weeks were combined into one group, since spike-specific TCR depth and breadth did not differ between the two schedules. A total of 230 to 250 trial participants underwent TCR sequencing, of whom roughly 210 received two doses of AZD1222 and some 26 received two doses of the MenACWY control vaccine. Trial participants were enrolled by age into subgroups of 18-55, 56-69 and 70-plus years, and about 150, 27 and 61 TCR-sequenced participants, respectively, were included in these subgroups. General study outcomes and caveats: In the small 56-69-year group, the increase in depth fell short of significance, most likely because of low power. Participants were mostly white British and included more females than males, and it was suggested by the authors that clonal diversity may have been underestimated. After two AZD1222 doses, spike-specific TCR breadth and depth were significantly higher than at day 0 and than in MenACWY recipients. Vaccine-associated CD4 TCRs spanned the whole spike protein, with dominant responses in regions 160-218 and 743-854. Reportedly, close to half of the unique spike-specific TCRs recognized epitopes lying outside the regions that are mutated in the B.1.351 and B.1.1.7 variants. Conclusions about previously exposed vaccinees were limited because only a handful of AZD1222 recipients were SARS-CoV-2 seropositive at baseline. No day 14 peak-response samples were available, so repertoires were characterized only after the peak T cell response.

V is clipped by 6 bases and J by 7 bases, and the sequence between their germline boundaries is 19 bases long. The cysteine opens and the phenylalanine closes a CDR3 of 15 amino acids. Just CDR3 DNA is preserved here, 45 bases in frame from base 1. The germline V gene specifies KGHSH as CDR1 and LQKENI as CDR2. The CDR3 regions of human TCRbeta chains were analyzed by immunosequencing. In the authors' own workflow: Repertoire TCRs were checked for matches against a reference library of SARS-CoV-2-specific TCRs that had been generated using the MIRA antigen-specificity platform. Breadth was defined as the fraction of unique TCRs that were SARS-CoV-2-associated. Depth was defined as the fraction of total T cells that were SARS-CoV-2-associated. Using the MIRA data, each spike-specific TCR was assigned both to the spike region to which the TCR was reactive and to a CD4 or CD8 class. Log10-transformed breadth and depth values were compared by one-way ANOVA with Sidak's multiple comparisons tests. The clones in this table, taken by TCRdb from immuneACCESS, are in-frame only. Not every clone is retained; where verified, under half of the shortfall comes from an unresolved V gene, and the cause of the rest is unknown. V and J calls plus clone size are reproduced from that table; the DNA served to infer D and trimming. This sample comprises 90,000 to 120,000 clones, under 95% of them detected only once. The ten most abundant clones make up 0.95% to 1.5% of the sample.

The sample's time point, from its label and the paper: baseline before first vaccination. Vaccinee samples were obtained from the UK trials COV001 and COV002, which included a single-blind randomized controlled phase 2/3 trial of AZD1222 (ChAdOx1 nCoV-19) in healthy adults. For TCRbeta chain sequencing, PBMC samples from trial participants were taken at day 0 and at day 28 after the second dose. The sequence links TRBV18 to TRBJ2-1; perhaps TRBD2 is the D gene, with 7 bases matching. This sample comprised peripheral blood, obtained on day 0 of AZD1222 vaccination. This TCR was recovered from an adult in good health. The nucleotides are TGTGCCAGCTCCGATTTCCCGGGGGGCAGGAATGAGCAGTTCTTC. It translates to CASSDFPGGRNEQFF. Extended through the reference TRBV18 and TRBJ2-1 proteins, this CDR3 yields the full variable domain: NAGVMQNPRHLVRRRGQEARLRCSPMKGHSHVYWYRQLPEEGLKFMVYLQKENIIDESGMPKERFSAEFPKEGPSILRIQQVVRGDSAAYFCASSDFPGGRNEQFFGPGTRLTVL.